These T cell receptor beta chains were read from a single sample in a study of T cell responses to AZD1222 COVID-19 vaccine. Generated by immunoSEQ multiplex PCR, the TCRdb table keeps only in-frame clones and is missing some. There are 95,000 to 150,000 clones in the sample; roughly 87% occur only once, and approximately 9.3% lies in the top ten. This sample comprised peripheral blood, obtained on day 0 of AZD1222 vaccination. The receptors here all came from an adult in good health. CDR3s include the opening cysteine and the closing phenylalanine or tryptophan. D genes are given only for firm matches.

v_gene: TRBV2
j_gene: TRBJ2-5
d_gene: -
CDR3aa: CASSRSERETQYF
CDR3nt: TGTGCCAGCAGCCGAAGCGAGCGGGAGACCCAGTACTTC

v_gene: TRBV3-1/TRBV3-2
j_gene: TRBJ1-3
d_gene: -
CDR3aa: CASSPLGNTIYF
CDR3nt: TGTGCCAGCAGCCCACTGGGAAACACCATATATTTT

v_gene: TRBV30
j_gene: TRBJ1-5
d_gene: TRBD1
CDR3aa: CAWSARDRVLGNQPQHF
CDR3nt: TGTGCCTGGAGTGCCCGGGACAGGGTCCTTGGGAATCAGCCCCAGCATTTT

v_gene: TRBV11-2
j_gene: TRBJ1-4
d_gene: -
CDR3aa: CASSRESGSGEKLFF
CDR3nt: TGTGCCAGCAGCCGAGAGTCGGGGTCGGGTGAAAAACTGTTTTTT

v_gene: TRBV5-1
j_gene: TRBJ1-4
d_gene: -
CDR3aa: CASSLEGGRVGEKLFF
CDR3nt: TGCGCCAGCAGCTTGGAAGGGGGGCGCGTAGGAGAAAAACTGTTTTTT

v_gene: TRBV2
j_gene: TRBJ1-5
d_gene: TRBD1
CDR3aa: CASTADRAQPQHF
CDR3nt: TGTGCCAGCACTGCCGACAGGGCTCAGCCCCAGCATTTT

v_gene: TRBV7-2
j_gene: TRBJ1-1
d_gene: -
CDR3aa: CASCLWTENTEAFF
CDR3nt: TGTGCCAGCTGCCTTTGGACCGAGAACACTGAAGCTTTCTTT

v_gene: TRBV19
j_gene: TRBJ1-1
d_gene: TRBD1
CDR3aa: CASSPAGTGFRAFF
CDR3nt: TGTGCCAGTAGTCCGGCCGGGACAGGTTTTAGGGCTTTCTTT

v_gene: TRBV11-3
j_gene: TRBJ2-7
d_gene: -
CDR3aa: CASSSMTGPLGAVVYYEQYF
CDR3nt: TGTGCCAGCAGCTCCATGACAGGCCCTCTAGGGGCGGTGGTATACTACGAGCAGTACTTC

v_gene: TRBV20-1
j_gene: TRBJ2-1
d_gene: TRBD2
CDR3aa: CSASETSFGRGFF
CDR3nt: TGCAGTGCTAGTGAGACTAGCTTTGGTCGGGGATTCTTC

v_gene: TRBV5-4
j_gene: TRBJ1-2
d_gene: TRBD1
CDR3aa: CASSQPDRGYGYTF
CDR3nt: TGTGCCAGCAGCCAACCCGACAGGGGCTATGGCTACACCTTC

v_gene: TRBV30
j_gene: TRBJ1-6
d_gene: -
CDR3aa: CAWGQPYNSPLHF
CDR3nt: TGTGCCTGGGGACAGCCCTATAATTCACCCCTCCACTTT

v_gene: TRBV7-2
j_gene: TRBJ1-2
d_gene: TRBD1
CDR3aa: CASSLVLGGGYTF
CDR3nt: TGTGCCAGCAGCTTAGTCTTAGGGGGCGGCTACACCTTC